Reported below is one T cell receptor (beta chain). In the original analysis: Using reference gene primer amplification, nucleated cell counts were estimated. Sequenced by immunoSEQ multiplex PCR; TCRdb stores in-frame clones only, minus some. The V and J calls and clone size are taken from that table; D and trimming were inferred from the DNA. The sample carries approximately 260,000 clones, over 75% recorded once. These data come from a study of blood T cell repertoires in COVID-19. Study context: There were acute and convalescent COVID-19 samples, and they came from the United States, Italy and Spain. PBMCs, B-cell-depleted T cells, or T cells provided the cDNA or gDNA that made up the material.

Trimming took 0 bases from V and 7 from J, leaving 17 bases between them. The CDR3 has 16 amino acids. Germline values: CDR1 LGHNA, CDR2 YSLEER. The TCR comes from a human donor in a cohort sampled during active COVID-19. Sequences were obtained from peripheral blood. The chain carries TRBV4-3 and TRBJ2-3, with D possibly being TRBD2 (6 bases). CDR3 loop: CASSQDQAGLMNTQYF. The DNA of the CDR3 is TGCGCCAGCAGCCAAGATCAAGCGGGCCTCATGAATACGCAGTATTTT.